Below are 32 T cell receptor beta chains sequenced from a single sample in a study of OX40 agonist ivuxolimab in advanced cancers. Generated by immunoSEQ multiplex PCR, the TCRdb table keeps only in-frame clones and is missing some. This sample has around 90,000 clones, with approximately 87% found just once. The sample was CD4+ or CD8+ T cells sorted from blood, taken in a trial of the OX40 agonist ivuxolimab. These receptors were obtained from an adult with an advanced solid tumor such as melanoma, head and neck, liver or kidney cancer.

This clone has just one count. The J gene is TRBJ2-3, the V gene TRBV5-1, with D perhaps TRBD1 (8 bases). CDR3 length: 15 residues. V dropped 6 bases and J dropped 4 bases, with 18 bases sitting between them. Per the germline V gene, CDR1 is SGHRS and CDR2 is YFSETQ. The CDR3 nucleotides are TGCGCCAGCAAGGAATCCACAGGGGGGGCAGATACGCAGTATTTT. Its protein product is CASKESTGGADTQYF.

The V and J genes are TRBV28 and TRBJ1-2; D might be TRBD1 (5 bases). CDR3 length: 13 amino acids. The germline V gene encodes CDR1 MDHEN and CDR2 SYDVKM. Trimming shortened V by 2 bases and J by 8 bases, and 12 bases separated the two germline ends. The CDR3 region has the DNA TGTGCCAGCAGTTTAACCAGGGCGGAGGGCTACACCTTC. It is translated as CASSLTRAEGYTF.

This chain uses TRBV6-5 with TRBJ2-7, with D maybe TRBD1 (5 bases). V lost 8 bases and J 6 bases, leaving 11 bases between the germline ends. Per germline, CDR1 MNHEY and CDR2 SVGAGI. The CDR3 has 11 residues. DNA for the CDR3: TGTGCCAGCCGAGCCAGGGCCGAGCAGTACGTC. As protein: CASRARAEQYV.

The CDR3 nucleotides are TGTGCCAGCAGCACTCCCGGGATCCACCAAAATGAGCAGTTCTTC. Translated: CASSTPGIHQNEQFF. This chain links TRBV6-5 with TRBJ2-1, with D maybe TRBD2 (5 bases). Trimming stripped 6 bases from V and 7 bases from J, with 19 bases between. In germline, CDR1 is MNHEY, CDR2 SVGAGI. The CDR3 covers 15 residues.

CDR3 nucleotides: TGTGCCAGCAGTGTGAACTCGAACACTGAAGCTTTCTTT. This translates into CASSVNSNTEAFF. The V and J genes are TRBV6-4 and TRBJ1-1; D is uncertain. V was cut by 4 bases and J by 1 base, with 7 bases left in between. The CDR3 covers 13 residues. In germline, CDR1 is MRHNA, CDR2 SNTAGT.

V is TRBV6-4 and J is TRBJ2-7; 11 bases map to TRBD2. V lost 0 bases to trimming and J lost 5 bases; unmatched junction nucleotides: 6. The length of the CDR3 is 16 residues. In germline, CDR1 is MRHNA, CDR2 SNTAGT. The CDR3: CASSDSVAGGSHEQYV. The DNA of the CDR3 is TGTGCCAGCAGTGACTCAGTAGCGGGAGGGTCACACGAGCAGTACGTC.

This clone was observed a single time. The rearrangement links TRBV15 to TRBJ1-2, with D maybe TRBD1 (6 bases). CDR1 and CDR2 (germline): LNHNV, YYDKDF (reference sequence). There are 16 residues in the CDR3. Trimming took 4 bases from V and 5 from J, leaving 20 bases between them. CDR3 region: CATSKDTGLAGYGYTF. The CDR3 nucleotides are TGTGCCACCAGCAAAGATACAGGGCTCGCCGGGTATGGCTACACCTTC.

The CDR3 loop is CASSPGTAETQYF. The CDR3 nucleotides read TGTGCCAGCAGCCCAGGGACAGCAGAGACCCAGTACTTC. The gene calls are TRBV7-2 and TRBJ2-5; 7 bases map to TRBD1. V shed 5 bases, J shed 4 bases, and the junction held 4 bases outside the gene matches. Looked up from germline, CDR1 is SGHTA and CDR2 is FQGNSA. The CDR3 has 13 residues.

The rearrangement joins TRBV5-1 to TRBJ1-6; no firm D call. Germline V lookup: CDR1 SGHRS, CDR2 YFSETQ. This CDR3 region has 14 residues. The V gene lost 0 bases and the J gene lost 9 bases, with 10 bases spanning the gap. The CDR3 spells CASSLGSESSPLHF. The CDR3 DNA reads TGCGCCAGCAGCTTGGGTTCGGAGAGTTCACCCCTCCACTTT.

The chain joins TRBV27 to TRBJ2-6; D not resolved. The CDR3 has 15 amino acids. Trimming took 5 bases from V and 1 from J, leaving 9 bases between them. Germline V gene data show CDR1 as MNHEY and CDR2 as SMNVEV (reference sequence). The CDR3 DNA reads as TGTGCCAGCAGTCCCCAGATATCTGGGGCCAACGTCCTGACTTTC. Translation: CASSPQISGANVLTF.

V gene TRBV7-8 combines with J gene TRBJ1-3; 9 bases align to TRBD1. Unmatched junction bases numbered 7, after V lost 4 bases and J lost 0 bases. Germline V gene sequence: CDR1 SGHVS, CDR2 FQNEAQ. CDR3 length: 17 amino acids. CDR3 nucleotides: TGTGCCAGCAGCTCTAGGTGGGACAGGGCCTCTGGAAACACCATATATTTT. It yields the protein CASSSRWDRASGNTIYF.

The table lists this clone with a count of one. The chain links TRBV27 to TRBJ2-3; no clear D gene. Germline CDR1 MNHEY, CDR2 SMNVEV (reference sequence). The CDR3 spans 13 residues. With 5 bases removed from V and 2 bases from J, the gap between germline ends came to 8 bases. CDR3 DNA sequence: TGTGCCAGCAGTCTACGAATCACAGATACGCAGTATTTT. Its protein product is CASSLRITDTQYF.

The CDR3, as DNA: TGCAGCGTGATCTGGACTAGCGGGTTTTCCTACAATGAGCAGTTCTTC. Protein: CSVIWTSGFSYNEQFF. The J gene is TRBJ2-1, the V gene TRBV29-1, with TRBD2 identical over 11 bases. Losses at the gene ends were 6 bases for V and 1 base for J; bases not matched to a gene: 8. Germline assignment: CDR1 SQVTM and CDR2 ANQGSEA. The CDR3 loop spans 16 amino acids.

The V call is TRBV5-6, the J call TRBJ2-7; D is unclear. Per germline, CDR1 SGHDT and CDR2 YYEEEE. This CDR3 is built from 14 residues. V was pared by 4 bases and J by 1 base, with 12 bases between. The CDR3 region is CASSSQTYSYEQYV. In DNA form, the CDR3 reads TGTGCCAGCAGCAGCCAGACGTATTCCTACGAGCAGTACGTC.

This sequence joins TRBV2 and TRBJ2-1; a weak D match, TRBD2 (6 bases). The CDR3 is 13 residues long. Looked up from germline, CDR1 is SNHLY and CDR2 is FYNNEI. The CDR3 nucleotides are TGTGCTATCGGAGGGAGTTTAAGTAATGAGCAGTTCTTC. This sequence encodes CAIGGSLSNEQFF.

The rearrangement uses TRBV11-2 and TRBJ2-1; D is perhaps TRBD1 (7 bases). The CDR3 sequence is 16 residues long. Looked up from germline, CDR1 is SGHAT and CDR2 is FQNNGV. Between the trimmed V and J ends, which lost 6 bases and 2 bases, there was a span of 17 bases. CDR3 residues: CASSDAGGSTYNEQFF. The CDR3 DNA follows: TGTGCCAGCAGTGATGCAGGGGGGTCAACCTACAATGAGCAGTTCTTC. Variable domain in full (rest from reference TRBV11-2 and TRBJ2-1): EAGVAQSPRYKIIEKRQSVAFWCNPISGHATLYWYQQILGQGPKLLIQFQNNGVVDDSQLPKDRFSAERLKGVDSTLKIQPAKLEDSAVYLCASSDAGGSTYNEQFFGPGTRLTVL.

The CDR3 reads CASSDRDNQPQHF. The CDR3 nucleotides are TGTGCCAGCTCGGACAGGGACAATCAGCCCCAGCATTTT. The rearrangement joins TRBV18 to TRBJ1-5; 8 bases line up with TRBD1. The CDR3 loop spans 13 amino acids. V shed 6 bases, J shed 3 bases, and the junction held 1 base outside the gene matches. Per germline, CDR1 KGHSH and CDR2 LQKENI. Full variable domain (missing parts from reference TRBV18 and TRBJ1-5): NAGVMQNPRHLVRRRGQEARLRCSPMKGHSHVYWYRQLPEEGLKFMVYLQKENIIDESGMPKERFSAEFPKEGPSILRIQQVVRGDSAAYFCASSDRDNQPQHFGDGTRLSIL.

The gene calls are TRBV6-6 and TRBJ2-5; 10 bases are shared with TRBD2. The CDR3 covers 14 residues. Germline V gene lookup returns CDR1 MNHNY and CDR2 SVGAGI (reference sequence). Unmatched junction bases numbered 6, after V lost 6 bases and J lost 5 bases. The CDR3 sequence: CASSKGLASETQYF. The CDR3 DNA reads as TGTGCCAGCAGCAAGGGACTAGCGTCGGAGACCCAGTACTTC.

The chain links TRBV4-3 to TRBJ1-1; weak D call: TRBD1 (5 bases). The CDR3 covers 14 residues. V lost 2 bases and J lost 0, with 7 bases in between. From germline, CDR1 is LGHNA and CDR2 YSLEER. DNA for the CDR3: TGCGCCAGCAGCCAACAGGGTATGAACACTGAAGCTTTCTTT. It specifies CASSQQGMNTEAFF.

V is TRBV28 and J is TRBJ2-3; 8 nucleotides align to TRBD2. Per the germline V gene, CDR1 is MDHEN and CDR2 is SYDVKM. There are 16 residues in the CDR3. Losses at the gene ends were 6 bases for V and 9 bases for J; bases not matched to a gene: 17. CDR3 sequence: CASRSGTRGLVTTQYF. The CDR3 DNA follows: TGTGCCAGCAGATCCGGGACTAGGGGCCTTGTGACGACGCAGTATTTT.

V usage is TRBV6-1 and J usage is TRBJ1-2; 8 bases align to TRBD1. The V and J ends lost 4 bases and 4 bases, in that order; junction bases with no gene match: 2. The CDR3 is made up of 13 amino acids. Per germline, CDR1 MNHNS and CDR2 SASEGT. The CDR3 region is CASSAGGGYGYTF. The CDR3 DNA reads TGTGCCAGCAGTGCAGGGGGCGGCTATGGCTACACCTTC.

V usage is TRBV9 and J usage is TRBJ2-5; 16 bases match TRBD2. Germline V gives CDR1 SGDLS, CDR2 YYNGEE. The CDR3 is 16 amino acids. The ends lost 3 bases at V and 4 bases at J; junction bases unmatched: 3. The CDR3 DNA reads TGTGCCAGCAGCGCGGGGACTAGCGGGAGGGGAGAGACCCAGTACTTC. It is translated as CASSAGTSGRGETQYF.

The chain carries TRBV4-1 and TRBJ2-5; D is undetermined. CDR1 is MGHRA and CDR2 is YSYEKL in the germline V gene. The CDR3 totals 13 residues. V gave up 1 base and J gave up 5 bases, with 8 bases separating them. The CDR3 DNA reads TGCGCCAGCAGCCAAGCTGTTCCGGAGACCCAGTACTTC. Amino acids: CASSQAVPETQYF.

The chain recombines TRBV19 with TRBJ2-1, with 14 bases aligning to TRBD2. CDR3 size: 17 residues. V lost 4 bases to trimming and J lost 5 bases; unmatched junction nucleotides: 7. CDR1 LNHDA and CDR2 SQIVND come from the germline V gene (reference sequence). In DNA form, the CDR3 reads TGTGCCAGTAGTACGACTAGCGGGAGGGATAACCACAATGAGCAGTTCTTC. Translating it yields CASSTTSGRDNHNEQFF.

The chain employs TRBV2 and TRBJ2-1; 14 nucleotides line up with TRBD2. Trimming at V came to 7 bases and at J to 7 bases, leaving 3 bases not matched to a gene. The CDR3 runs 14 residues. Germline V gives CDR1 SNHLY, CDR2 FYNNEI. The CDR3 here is CASKGLAGENEQFF. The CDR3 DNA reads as TGTGCCAGCAAGGGACTAGCGGGAGAGAATGAGCAGTTCTTC.

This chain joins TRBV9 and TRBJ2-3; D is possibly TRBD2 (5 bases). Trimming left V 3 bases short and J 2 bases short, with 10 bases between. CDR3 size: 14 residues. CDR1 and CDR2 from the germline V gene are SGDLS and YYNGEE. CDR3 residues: CASSGGLITDTQYF. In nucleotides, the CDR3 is TGTGCCAGCAGCGGTGGACTGATCACAGATACGCAGTATTTT.

In DNA form, the CDR3 reads TGTGCCAGCAGCTTAGAGGCCTGGCGGGATGAGCAGTTCTTC. Protein sequence: CASSLEAWRDEQFF. The rearrangement joins TRBV7-9 to TRBJ2-1; TRBD2 is a possible D gene (5 bases). Trimming cost V 1 base and J 8 bases, with 12 bases left between them. From germline, CDR1 is SEHNR and CDR2 FQNEAQ (reference sequence). The CDR3 is 14 residues long.

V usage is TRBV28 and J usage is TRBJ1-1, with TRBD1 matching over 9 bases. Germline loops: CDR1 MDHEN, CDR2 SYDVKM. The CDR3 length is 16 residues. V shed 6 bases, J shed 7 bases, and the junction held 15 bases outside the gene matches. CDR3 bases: TGTGCCAGCAGCCGACCCGGTCCACAGGGGGCGGTTGAAGCTTTCTTT. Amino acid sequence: CASSRPGPQGAVEAFF.

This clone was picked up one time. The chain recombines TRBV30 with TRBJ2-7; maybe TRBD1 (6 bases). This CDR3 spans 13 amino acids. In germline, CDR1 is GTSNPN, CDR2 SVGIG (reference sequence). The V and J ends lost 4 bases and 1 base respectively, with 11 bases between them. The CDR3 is CAWIGQISYEQYF. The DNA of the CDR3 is TGTGCCTGGATTGGACAGATATCCTACGAGCAGTACTTC.

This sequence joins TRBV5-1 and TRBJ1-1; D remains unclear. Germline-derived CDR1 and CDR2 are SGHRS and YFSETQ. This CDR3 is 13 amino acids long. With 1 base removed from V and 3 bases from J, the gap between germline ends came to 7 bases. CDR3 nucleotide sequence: TGCGCCAGCAGCTTGAGAGGCGACACTGAAGCTTTCTTT. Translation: CASSLRGDTEAFF.

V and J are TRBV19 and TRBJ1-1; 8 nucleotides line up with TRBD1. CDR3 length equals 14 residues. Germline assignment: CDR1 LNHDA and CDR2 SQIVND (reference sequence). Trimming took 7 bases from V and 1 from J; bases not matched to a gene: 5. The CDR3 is CASTADRGNTEAFF. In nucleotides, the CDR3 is TGTGCCAGTACCGCTGACAGGGGGAACACTGAAGCTTTCTTT. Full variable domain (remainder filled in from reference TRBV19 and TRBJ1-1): DGGITQSPKYLFRKEGQNVTLSCEQNLNHDAMYWYRQDPGQGLRLIYYSQIVNDFQKGDIAEGYSVSREKKESFPLTVTSAQKNPTAFYLCASTADRGNTEAFFGQGTRLTVV.

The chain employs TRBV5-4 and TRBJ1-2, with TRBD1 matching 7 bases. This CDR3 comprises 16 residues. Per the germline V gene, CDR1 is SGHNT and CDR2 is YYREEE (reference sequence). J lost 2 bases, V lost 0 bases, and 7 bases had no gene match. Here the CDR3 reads CASSLARGPRNYGYTF. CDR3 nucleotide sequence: TGTGCCAGCAGCTTGGCTAGGGGGCCCAGGAACTATGGCTACACCTTC.